Listed below are T cell receptor beta chains from one sample, sequenced in a study of CXCR3-negative and CXCR3-positive naive CD8 T cells. From the 5' RACE reads, TCRdb lists one entry per CDR3 protein and no DNA. This repertoire includes about 130,000 distinct CDR3 sequences. The specimen sequenced was naive CXCR3+ CD8+ T cells from blood. These receptors were taken from a human donor in good health. Some clones in this sample may be carry-over from other donors' samples. The CDR3 runs from the conserved cysteine through the conserved F or W.

J gene: TRBJ2-7; V gene: TRBV19; CDR3 protein: CASSIQGSSEQYF
J gene: TRBJ2-5; V gene: TRBV9; CDR3 protein: CASSVGTSLQETQYF
J gene: TRBJ2-5; V gene: TRBV12-3/TRBV12-4; CDR3 protein: CASSYRTSGRAETQYF
J gene: TRBJ1-1; V gene: TRBV7-3; CDR3 protein: CASSLIGFGTNTEAFF
J gene: TRBJ2-2; V gene: TRBV20-1; CDR3 protein: CSARERSGELFF
J gene: TRBJ2-1; V gene: TRBV7-9; CDR3 protein: CASSLVVSPHEQFF
J gene: TRBJ2-7; V gene: TRBV5-6; CDR3 protein: CASSLGAGSVYEQYF
J gene: TRBJ2-2; V gene: TRBV14; CDR3 protein: CASSQLNTGELFF
J gene: TRBJ2-1; V gene: TRBV7-2; CDR3 protein: CASSLAHNEQFF
J gene: TRBJ2-7; V gene: TRBV12-3/TRBV12-4; CDR3 protein: CASSFRDEQYF
J gene: TRBJ2-7; V gene: TRBV6-5; CDR3 protein: CASSYSASAYEQYF
J gene: TRBJ2-1; V gene: TRBV7-2; CDR3 protein: CASSLPYLPRNEQFF
J gene: TRBJ2-5; V gene: TRBV28; CDR3 protein: CASSWDSGQETQYF
J gene: TRBJ1-2; V gene: TRBV3-1; CDR3 protein: CASSQAESGHHGYTF
J gene: TRBJ2-1; V gene: TRBV29-1; CDR3 protein: CSTDRAHEQFF
J gene: TRBJ2-1; V gene: TRBV6-4; CDR3 protein: CASSPLADSYNEQFF